The next 25 T cell receptor beta chains were all read from a single sample in a study of regulatory T cells in long-lasting Graves disease. With iRepertoire HTBI primers and Arm-PCR of CDR3 regions, TCR beta libraries were built. One entry per CDR3 protein, called by TCRdb with MiXCR from the multiplex PCR reads. The data show a few hundred thousand distinct CDR3 sequences, 20% to 25% seen once. The time point is: persistent/refractory GD, antithyroid drugs over 5 years with positive TRAb. PBMC RNA served as the TCR library source. The material was peripheral blood mononuclear cells (PBMCs), obtained when the disease was refractory, from a patient treated with antithyroid drugs. The receptor set was obtained from a female donor with Graves disease.

This clonotype was recorded a few times. This chain uses TRBV5-5 with TRBJ2-7, with a weak D call TRBD2 (6 bases). Deletions cut 3 bases from V and 3 bases from J, with 7 bases between. The CDR3 extends over 12 amino acids. In germline, CDR1 is SGHKS, CDR2 YYEKEE (reference sequence). The CDR3: CASSSSVYEQYF. DNA for the CDR3: TGTGCCAGCAGCTCTAGCGTCTACGAGCAGTACTTC.

The chain couples TRBV20-1 to TRBJ2-1; either TRBD1 or TRBD2 may supply D (5 bases each). Trimming took off 6 bases at V and 5 bases at J, with 8 bases between the two ends. CDR3 size: 11 residues. Germline V gene sequence: CDR1 DFQATT, CDR2 SNEGSKA (reference sequence). The CDR3 region has the DNA TGCAGTGCGAGGGGTAACAATGAGCAGTTCTTC. It translates to CSARGNNEQFF.

CDR3 nucleotide sequence: TGCAGTGCTAGTCCTGTCTCTGGGGCCAACGTCCTGACTTTC. Translated, it gives CSASPVSGANVLTF. V gene TRBV20-1 combines with J gene TRBJ2-6; D is unclear. V dropped 3 bases and J dropped 0 bases, with 6 bases sitting between them. The CDR3 is made up of 14 amino acids. CDR1 DFQATT and CDR2 SNEGSKA come from the germline V gene (reference sequence).

The CDR3, as DNA: TGTGCCAGTACGGGACTAACAGGAGGGTATAATTCACCCCTCCACTTT. This encodes CASTGLTGGYNSPLHF. This sequence joins TRBV19 and TRBJ1-6; D might be TRBD1 (5 bases). From germline, CDR1 is LNHDA and CDR2 SQIVND (reference sequence). V dropped 7 bases and J dropped 4 bases, with 17 bases sitting between them. The CDR3 has 16 amino acids.

In this sample, this clonotype turned up many times. The rearrangement links TRBV28 to TRBJ2-7; TRBD2 matches 13 bases. The CDR3 spans 18 residues. V lost 6 bases, J lost 1 base, and 12 bases stayed unmatched. In germline, CDR1 is MDHEN, CDR2 SYDVKM. This chain's CDR3 is CASRTWGLAGNESYEQYF. The DNA of the CDR3 is TGTGCCAGCAGAACGTGGGGACTAGCGGGAAATGAATCCTACGAGCAGTACTTC.

The V gene is TRBV29-1, the J gene TRBJ1-2, with TRBD1 matching over 7 bases. CDR1 is SQVTM, CDR2 ANQGSEA, per germline. The CDR3 runs 15 residues. V lost 0 bases to trimming and J lost 8 bases; unmatched junction nucleotides: 12. The CDR3 DNA sequence: TGCAGCGTTGAAGAACCGGGCAGGGGGGTCGAGGGCTACACCTTC. This gives the protein CSVEEPGRGVEGYTF.

The chain carries TRBV5-1 and TRBJ2-5; 8 bases are shared with TRBD2. The tail of the sequence fits TRBJ2-1 better, so the J call may be wrong. The CDR3 runs 17 residues. Germline V CDR1 and CDR2: SGHRS, YFSETQ. The chain's CDR3 is CASSLFGSGGIYNEQFF. The CDR3 DNA sequence: TGCGCCAGCAGCTTGTTTGGGTCGGGAGGGATATACAATGAGCAGTTCTTC.

This clonotype appeared many times. CDR3 DNA: TGTGCCAGCAGTCCGGACGGGTTGTCGCAGTACTTC. Protein sequence: CASSPDGLSQYF. J is TRBJ2-7 and V is TRBV28, with D uncertain. Per germline, CDR1 MDHEN and CDR2 SYDVKM. V dropped 5 bases and J dropped 9 bases, with 14 bases sitting between them. CDR3 length equals 12 residues.

This clonotype has a count of ten or more. This sequence joins TRBV30 and TRBJ1-6; unclear D gene. This CDR3 comprises 13 residues. Trimming shortened V by 0 bases and J by 7 bases, and 7 bases separated the two germline ends. In germline, CDR1 is GTSNPN, CDR2 SVGIG (reference sequence). CDR3 nucleotide sequence: TGTGCCTGGAGTGTAGACCCAAATTCACCCCTCCACTTT. Encoded protein: CAWSVDPNSPLHF.

This clonotype was seen a handful of times. The chain uses TRBV6-1 and TRBJ2-7, with 11 bases matching TRBD2. The CDR3 has 14 residues. The germline V gene encodes CDR1 MNHNS and CDR2 SASEGT. After removal of 6 bases from V and 7 bases from J, the junction contained 8 bases not matched to a gene. As DNA, the CDR3 is TGTGCCAGCAGCGCACTAGCGGGAGCCAGTGAGCAGTACTTC. Translating gives CASSALAGASEQYF.

This clonotype was picked up a small number of times. The chain is built from TRBV7-9 and TRBJ1-1; D gene ambiguous. The CDR3 has 11 residues. Trimming took 9 bases from V and 5 from J, leaving 10 bases between them. Germline V gene data show CDR1 as SEHNR and CDR2 as FQNEAQ (reference sequence). The CDR3 region is CASTRATEAFF. The CDR3 DNA reads as TGTGCCAGTACAAGGGCTACTGAAGCTTTCTTT.

The chain recombines TRBV5-5 with TRBJ2-7, with D possibly matching TRBD1 (6 bases). The CDR3 consists of 14 residues. Trimming took 1 base from V and 3 from J, leaving 11 bases between them. From germline, CDR1 is SGHKS and CDR2 YYEKEE (reference sequence). In nucleotides, the CDR3 is TGTGCCAGCAGCTTGTACGGACAGAACTACGAGCAGTACTTC. Protein: CASSLYGQNYEQYF.

This clonotype occurred a few times. V usage is TRBV27 and J usage is TRBJ2-3; D gene unclear. There are 12 residues in the CDR3. Trimming took off 5 bases at V and 2 bases at J, with 5 bases between the two ends. From germline, CDR1 is MNHEY and CDR2 SMNVEV (reference sequence). In nucleotides, the CDR3 is TGTGCCAGCAGTCTCCCCACAGATACGCAGTATTTT. Its protein is CASSLPTDTQYF.

V gene TRBV7-9 combines with J gene TRBJ2-1; D not certain. The CDR3 spans 12 residues. The germline CDR1 and CDR2 sequences are SEHNR and FQNEAQ (reference sequence). Trimming took off 1 base at V and 7 bases at J, with 5 bases between the two ends. The CDR3 reads CASSLGWNEQFF. The CDR3 bases are TGTGCCAGCAGCTTAGGGTGGAATGAGCAGTTCTTC.

The chain combines TRBV20-1 with TRBJ2-7; 12 bases line up with TRBD2. Germline trimming cut 3 bases from V and 3 bases from J; bases unmatched to any gene: 6. Per germline, CDR1 DFQATT and CDR2 SNEGSKA (reference sequence). The CDR3 contains 15 residues. The CDR3 region has the DNA TGCAGTGCTAGCGCCCTAGCGGGAGGGGACTACGAGCAGTACTTC. This sequence encodes CSASALAGGDYEQYF.

This clonotype was counted a single time. The chain carries TRBV7-6 and TRBJ2-5, with D perhaps matching TRBD1 (5 bases). Between the trimmed V and J ends, which lost 5 bases and 3 bases, there was a span of 16 bases. Germline CDR1 SGHVS, CDR2 FNYEAQ. The CDR3 is 15 amino acids. CDR3 in DNA: TGTGCCAGCAGCCTCCTTCAGGGCAGCGAAGAGACCCAGTACTTC. Its translation is CASSLLQGSEETQYF.

V gene TRBV28 combines with J gene TRBJ2-3; 12 bases map to TRBD2. CDR1 is MDHEN and CDR2 is SYDVKM in the germline V gene. CDR3 size: 19 residues. J was trimmed by 5 bases and V by 4 bases; bases with no gene match: 16. CDR3 coding DNA: TGTGCCAGCAGTTCGTACAGAGGACGGACTAGCGGGACGGTAGATACGCAGTATTTT. This gives the protein CASSSYRGRTSGTVDTQYF.

This clonotype occurred many times. This chain connects TRBV28 to TRBJ2-7; D might be TRBD1 (5 bases). V lost 3 bases to trimming and J lost 4 bases, with 7 bases between them. There are 12 residues in the CDR3. Germline loops: CDR1 MDHEN, CDR2 SYDVKM. The CDR3 bases are TGTGCCAGCAGTTTTGCAGGGTACGAGCAGTACTTC. Protein product: CASSFAGYEQYF.

This clonotype has at least ten counts. The V gene is TRBV6-2 or TRBV6-3, the J gene TRBJ2-7; 9 bases fit TRBD1. The CDR3 contains 15 residues. The germline gives CDR1 MNHEY, CDR2 SVGEGT. Trimming cost V 4 bases and J 6 bases; bases outside gene matches: 10. The CDR3 DNA follows: TGTGCCAGCAGTTCTCCCGGGACAGGGTATTCCGAGCAGTACTTC. It encodes CASSSPGTGYSEQYF.

The chain couples TRBV27 to TRBJ2-5, with D possibly being TRBD1 or TRBD2 (5 bases each). The CDR3 runs 15 residues. Germline V lookup: CDR1 MNHEY, CDR2 SMNVEV (reference sequence). Trimming pared 5 bases from V and 5 bases from J, leaving 18 bases between. The CDR3 sequence: CASSQGPTSSETQYF. Written as DNA, the CDR3 is TGTGCCAGCAGTCAGGGACCGACGTCTTCTGAGACCCAGTACTTC.

With respect to this clonotype: One junction end does not reproduce the germline sequence, and a read error may be involved. The chain employs TRBV2 and TRBJ2-2, with no clear D. This CDR3 contains 13 residues. Germline V lookup: CDR1 SNHLY, CDR2 FYNNEI. This CDR3 is CASSQSGFGELFF. DNA for the CDR3: TGCGCCAGCAGCCAATCCGGATTCGGGGAGCTGTTTTTT.

This clonotype occurred a few times. V usage is TRBV3-1 and J usage is TRBJ1-4; D is possibly TRBD1 (5 bases). Germline V gives CDR1 LGHDT, CDR2 YNNKEL (reference sequence). The length of the CDR3 is 14 residues. With 2 bases removed from V and 1 base from J, the gap between germline ends came to 5 bases. As DNA, the CDR3 is TGTGCCAGCAGCCAACAGGGAACTAATGAAAAACTGTTTTTT. It codes for CASSQQGTNEKLFF.

The chain is built from TRBV30 and TRBJ2-5; no definite D call. CDR3 size: 11 residues. Germline V gene data show CDR1 as GTSNPN and CDR2 as SVGIG (reference sequence). With 5 bases removed from V and 3 bases from J, the gap between germline ends came to 7 bases. The CDR3 region is CAWGSKETQYF. CDR3 DNA: TGTGCCTGGGGTAGTAAAGAGACCCAGTACTTC.

This clonotype was observed at least ten times. CDR3 region: CASRSDTYEQYF. Written as DNA, the CDR3 is TGTGCCAGCAGATCCGACACCTACGAGCAGTACTTC. This chain links TRBV2 with TRBJ2-7; no reliable D call. Trimming left V 6 bases short and J 2 bases short, with 8 bases between. CDR1 SNHLY and CDR2 FYNNEI come from the germline V gene. This CDR3 region has 12 residues.

This clonotype was seen repeatedly, ten times or more. The rearrangement joins TRBV12-3 or TRBV12-4 to TRBJ2-2; 11 bases match TRBD2. This CDR3 is built from 15 residues. The V gene end was trimmed by 6 bases and the J gene end by 3 bases; junction bases not matched to a gene: 3. The CDR3 nucleotides are TGTGCCAGCAGGTTGGGACTAGCGGACACCGGGGAGCTGTTTTTT. Residues: CASRLGLADTGELFF.